This entry describes one T cell receptor beta chain. This sample was included in a study of graft-versus-host responses after intestinal transplantation. General study findings and limits: GvH clones surfaced in recipient marrow, some emerging earlier in ileum or blood.

Irradiated, violet-dye-labeled stimulators (approximately 200,000) were plated alongside approximately 200,000 CFSE-labeled responders. Repertoires were generated with immunoSEQ multiplex PCR, while TCRdb's copy carries only in-frame clones and drops some. The table shows over 20,000 clones, with more than 40% occurring only once. The sample in question was alloreactive CD4+ T cells from a mixed lymphocyte reaction culture, obtained before intestinal transplant. As to subset: CFSE-low proliferating T cells sorted from roughly 6-day pre-transplant mixed lymphocyte reaction (GvH or HvG direction). The clonotype comes from a human patient who received an intestinal transplant.

This CDR3 is CASTPPGAWNTEAFF. DNA of the CDR3: TGTGCCAGCACCCCCCCTGGGGCCTGGAACACTGAAGCTTTCTTT. The V call is TRBV6-1, the J call TRBJ1-1; the D gene is possibly TRBD1 (5 bases). The germline gives CDR1 MNHNS, CDR2 SASEGT. V was clipped by 7 bases and J by 1 base, with 16 bases between them. CDR3 length equals 15 residues.